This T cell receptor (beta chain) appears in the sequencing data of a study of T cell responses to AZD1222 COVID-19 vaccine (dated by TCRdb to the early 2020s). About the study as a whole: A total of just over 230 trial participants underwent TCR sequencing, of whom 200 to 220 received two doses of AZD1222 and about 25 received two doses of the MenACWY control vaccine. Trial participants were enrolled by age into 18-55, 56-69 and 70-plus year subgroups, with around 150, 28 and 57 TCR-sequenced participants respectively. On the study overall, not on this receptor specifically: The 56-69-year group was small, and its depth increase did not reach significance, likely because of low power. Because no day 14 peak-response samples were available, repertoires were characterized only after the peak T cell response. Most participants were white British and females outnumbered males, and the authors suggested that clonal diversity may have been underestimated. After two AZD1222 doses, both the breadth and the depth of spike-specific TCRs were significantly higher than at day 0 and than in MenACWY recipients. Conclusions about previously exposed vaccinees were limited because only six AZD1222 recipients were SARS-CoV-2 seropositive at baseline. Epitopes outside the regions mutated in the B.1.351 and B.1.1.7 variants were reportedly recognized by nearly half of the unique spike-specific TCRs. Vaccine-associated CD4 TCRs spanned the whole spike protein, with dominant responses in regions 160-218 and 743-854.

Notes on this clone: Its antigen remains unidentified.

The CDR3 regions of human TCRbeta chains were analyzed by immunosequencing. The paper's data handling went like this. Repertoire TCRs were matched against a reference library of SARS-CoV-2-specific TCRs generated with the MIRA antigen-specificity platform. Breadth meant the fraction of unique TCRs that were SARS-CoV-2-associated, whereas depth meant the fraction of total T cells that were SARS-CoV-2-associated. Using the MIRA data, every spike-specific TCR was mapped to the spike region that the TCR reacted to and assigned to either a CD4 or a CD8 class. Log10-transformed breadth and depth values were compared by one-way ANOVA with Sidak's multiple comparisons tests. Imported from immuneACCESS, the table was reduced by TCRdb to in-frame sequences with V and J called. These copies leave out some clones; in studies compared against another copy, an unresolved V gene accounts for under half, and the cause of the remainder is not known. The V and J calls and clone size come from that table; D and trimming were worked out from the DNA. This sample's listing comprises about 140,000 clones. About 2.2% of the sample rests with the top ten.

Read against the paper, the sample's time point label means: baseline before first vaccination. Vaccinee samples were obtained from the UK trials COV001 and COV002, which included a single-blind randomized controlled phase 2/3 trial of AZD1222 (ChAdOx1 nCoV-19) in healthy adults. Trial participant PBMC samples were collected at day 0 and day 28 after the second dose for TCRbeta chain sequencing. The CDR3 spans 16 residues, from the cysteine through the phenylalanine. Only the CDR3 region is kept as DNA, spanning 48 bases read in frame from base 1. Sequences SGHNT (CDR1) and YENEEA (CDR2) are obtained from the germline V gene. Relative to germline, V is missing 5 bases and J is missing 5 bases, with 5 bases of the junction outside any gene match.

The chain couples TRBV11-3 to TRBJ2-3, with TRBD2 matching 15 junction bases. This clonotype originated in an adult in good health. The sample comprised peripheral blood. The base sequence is TGTGCCAGCAGCCCGGGACTAGCGGGGGGCGAAGATACGCAGTATTTT. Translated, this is CASSPGLAGGEDTQYF.